The present entry profiles one T cell receptor beta chain with its context. The sample originates from a study of T cell changes during pregnancy in multiple sclerosis. J was trimmed by 9 bases and V by 1 base; bases with no gene match: 12. Germline values: CDR1 MGHRA, CDR2 YSYEKL. CDR3 length: 17 residues. The table came from immunoSEQ multiplex PCR; TCRdb's copy has only in-frame clones and leaves some out. The repertoire holds 25,000 to 30,000 clones, with around nine tenths as singletons. This clonotype was obtained from a female donor with multiple sclerosis, enrolled in a pregnancy study. This chain uses TRBV4-1 with TRBJ2-1; TRBD1 agrees at 10 bases. The sequences come from CD8+ T cells from peripheral blood mononuclear cells, collected after pregnancy. Here the CDR3 reads CASSQGWTGGTLTEQFF. In DNA form, the CDR3 reads TGCGCCAGCAGCCAAGGGTGGACAGGGGGAACCCTCACTGAGCAGTTCTTC.